The next 4 T cell receptor beta chains were all read from a single sample in a study of cytomegalovirus exposure and HLA in healthy donors. Primers included in the PCR were 60 Vbeta and 13 Jbeta primers. Profiling relied on immunoSEQ multiplex PCR, and the TCRdb table lists in-frame clones only, not all of them. Of about 120,000 clones listed, approximately 79% were seen once; the top ten hold over 2%. Sequencing was performed on PBMCs. The receptors here all came from a young man in good health and CMV-seronegative.

The chain couples TRBV13 to TRBJ2-7; 7 bases line up with TRBD1. This CDR3 contains 17 residues. The trim removed 5 bases at V and 6 bases at J, leaving 19 bases unmatched. Per germline, CDR1 PRHDT and CDR2 FYEKMQ (reference sequence). The CDR3 loop reads CASSPFGAGGQVVEQYF. As DNA, the CDR3 is TGTGCCAGCAGCCCTTTTGGGGCAGGGGGTCAAGTAGTCGAGCAGTACTTC.

The chain employs TRBV20-1 and TRBJ1-6, with D unclear. Germline CDR1 reads DFQATT; CDR2 reads SNEGSKA (reference sequence). The CDR3 spans 11 residues. V was pared by 6 bases and J by 14 bases, with 14 bases between. The CDR3 nucleotides are TGCAGTGCCCCCTTGTTAGAGACCCTCCACTTT. Protein sequence: CSAPLLETLHF.

This clone was observed once. J is TRBJ1-1 and V is TRBV7-2; D not certain. Germline CDR1 SGHTA, CDR2 FQGNSA. V lost 5 bases and J 11 bases, leaving 15 bases between the germline ends. There are 12 residues in the CDR3. The CDR3, as DNA: TGTGCCAGCAGCGTTTCTTTTGGCATGGCTTTCTTT. This gives the protein CASSVSFGMAFF.

This sequence joins TRBV2 and TRBJ1-2; 8 bases align to TRBD1. Germline CDR1 reads SNHLY; CDR2 reads FYNNEI. J was trimmed by 5 bases and V by 1 base; bases with no gene match: 0. The CDR3 runs to 13 residues. CDR3 sequence: CASSEGTGYGYTF. The CDR3 bases are TGTGCCAGCAGTGAAGGGACAGGGTATGGCTACACCTTC.